One sample yielded the 12 T cell receptor beta chains listed below, sequenced in a study of identical twins. TCRdb analysed the 5' RACE reads with MiXCR anew, one entry per CDR3 protein. This table has 600,000 to 850,000 distinct CDR3 sequences, over 15% appearing once. This sample was also put to use in a study of T cells expressing NK-cell markers.

The specimen sequenced was PBMCs. Receptors originate from a woman younger than 35 in good health.

This clonotype was recorded a few times. CDR3: CASSHRTGKFNLQETQYF. The CDR3 DNA sequence: TGTGCCAGCAGTCACCGGACAGGAAAGTTTAATCTCCAAGAGACCCAGTACTTC. V and J are TRBV11-2 and TRBJ2-5; TRBD1 matches at 7 bases. V gave up 6 bases and J gave up 1 base; unmatched junction bases: 17. Germline V gene data show CDR1 as SGHAT and CDR2 as FQNNGV. The CDR3 spans 18 residues.

In its sample, this clonotype was seen many times. This chain connects TRBV7-2 to TRBJ2-7; weak D call: TRBD2 (5 bases). Trimming stripped 5 bases from V and 2 bases from J, with 10 bases between. The germline V gene has CDR1 SGHTA and CDR2 FQGNSA. This CDR3 is 13 amino acids long. The CDR3 here is CASSARVAYEQYF. The CDR3 region has the DNA TGTGCCAGCAGCGCGAGGGTGGCCTACGAGCAGTACTTC.

The chain is built from TRBV20-1 and TRBJ2-7; TRBD1 might be the D (6 bases). The ends were cut back, 1 base at V and 3 bases at J, with 13 bases in the middle. The CDR3 extends over 14 amino acids. From germline, CDR1 is DFQATT and CDR2 SNEGSKA (reference sequence). CDR3 residues: CSARAGVNNYEQYF. In DNA form, the CDR3 reads TGCAGTGCTAGAGCAGGGGTAAATAACTACGAGCAGTACTTC.

The V gene is TRBV2, the J gene TRBJ2-1; D is unclear. Germline V gives CDR1 SNHLY, CDR2 FYNNEI. Trimming pared 2 bases from V and 2 bases from J, leaving 13 bases between. This CDR3 is 16 amino acids long. CDR3 nucleotide sequence: TGTGCCAGCAGTGAACAGCCTAAGGGCGCCTACAATGAGCAGTTCTTC. This translates into CASSEQPKGAYNEQFF. Combining the CDR3 with reference TRBV2 and TRBJ2-1 gives the whole variable domain EPEVTQTPSHQVTQMGQEVILRCVPISNHLYFYWYRQILGQKVEFLVSFYNNEISEKSEIFDDQFSVERPDGSNFTLKIRSTKLEDSAMYFCASSEQPKGAYNEQFFGPGTRLTVL.

This clonotype was observed a handful of times. J is TRBJ2-4 and V is TRBV7-2; D is undetermined. From germline, CDR1 is SGHTA and CDR2 FQGNSA. Deletions cut 5 bases from V and 2 bases from J, with 7 bases between. This CDR3 region has 13 residues. In DNA, the CDR3 is TGTGCCAGCAGCCCCCCTTCCAAAAACATTCAGTACTTC. It specifies CASSPPSKNIQYF.

This clonotype was counted only a few times. This sequence joins TRBV10-3 and TRBJ2-7; possibly TRBD1 or TRBD2 for D (5 bases each). V was trimmed by 2 bases and J by 1 base, leaving 9 bases between them. CDR1 ENHRY and CDR2 SYGVKD come from the germline V gene. The CDR3 extends over 14 amino acids. The CDR3 DNA reads as TGTGCCATCAGTGAGCGGGGACCTTCCTACGAGCAGTACTTC. Amino acids: CAISERGPSYEQYF.

This clonotype showed up just a few times. V is TRBV4-3 and J is TRBJ1-2; perhaps TRBD1 as D (6 bases). Looked up from germline, CDR1 is LGHNA and CDR2 is YSLEER. This CDR3 has 15 amino acids. Trimming left V 2 bases short and J 3 bases short, with 13 bases between. CDR3 DNA sequence: TGCGCCAGCAGCCAATCTCGGACAGAGGACTATGGCTACACCTTC. The encoded protein is CASSQSRTEDYGYTF.

The chain couples TRBV4-3 to TRBJ2-1, with 11 bases that match TRBD2. The CDR3 is 16 residues long. The trim removed 4 bases at V and 9 bases at J, leaving 11 bases unmatched. The germline CDR1 and CDR2 sequences are LGHNA and YSLEER. CDR3: CASSPRLAGGSSEQFF. The CDR3 bases are TGCGCCAGCAGCCCCCGGCTAGCGGGAGGCTCCAGTGAGCAGTTCTTC.

V and J are TRBV21-1 and TRBJ2-7; the table's D call of TRBD2 was not tested on the DNA. TRBV21-1 is labeled a pseudogene. The CDR3 spans 15 residues. The DNA of the CDR3 is TGTGCCAGCAGCATACTAGCGGGAGGGATTTACGAGCAGTACTTC. Amino acids: CASSILAGGIYEQYF.

The sample holds many counts of this clonotype. The rearrangement joins TRBV20-1 to TRBJ2-7; the match to TRBD2 covers 9 bases. V dropped 0 bases and J dropped 2; count of bases not matched to a gene: 8. Germline CDR1 is DFQATT and CDR2 is SNEGSKA (reference sequence). The CDR3 extends over 16 amino acids. CDR3 sequence reads: CSARDSTSGYAYEQYF. The CDR3 DNA reads as TGCAGTGCTAGAGATTCCACTAGCGGGTACGCCTACGAGCAGTACTTC.

The chain combines TRBV7-2 with TRBJ1-2; D uncertain. CDR3 length: 15 amino acids. V shed 0 bases and J shed 3 bases, with 11 bases lying between them. Germline V gene sequence: CDR1 SGHTA, CDR2 FQGNSA. DNA for the CDR3: TGTGCCAGCAGCTTAGCGGGGAGTAAATACTATGGCTACACCTTC. Translating gives CASSLAGSKYYGYTF.

This clonotype occurred a few times. CDR3 nucleotide sequence: TGTGCCAGCAGCCGAGTACTAGCGGGAGGGAAAGAGCAGTACTTC. It translates to CASSRVLAGGKEQYF. The rearrangement links TRBV3-1 to TRBJ2-7; 13 bases are a match to TRBD2. V was pared by 4 bases and J by 7 bases, with 7 bases of the junction left unmatched. The CDR3 length is 15 residues. Germline assignment: CDR1 LGHDT and CDR2 YNNKEL (reference sequence).